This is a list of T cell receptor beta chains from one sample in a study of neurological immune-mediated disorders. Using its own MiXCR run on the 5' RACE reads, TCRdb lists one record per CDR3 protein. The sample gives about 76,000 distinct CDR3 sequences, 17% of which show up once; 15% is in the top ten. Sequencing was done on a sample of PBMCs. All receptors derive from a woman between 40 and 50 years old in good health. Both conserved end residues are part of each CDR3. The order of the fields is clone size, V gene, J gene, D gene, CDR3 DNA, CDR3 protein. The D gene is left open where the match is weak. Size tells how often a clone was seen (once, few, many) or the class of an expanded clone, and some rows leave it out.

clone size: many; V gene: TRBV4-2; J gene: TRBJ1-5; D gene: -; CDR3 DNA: TGTGCCAGCAGCCAAGCAGGGGACAATCAGCCCCAGCATTTT; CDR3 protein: CASSQAGDNQPQHF
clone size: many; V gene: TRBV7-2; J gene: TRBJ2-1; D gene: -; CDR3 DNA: TGTGCCAGCAGCTTAGGTCGGGAGAATGAGCAGTTCTTC; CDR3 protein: CASSLGRENEQFF
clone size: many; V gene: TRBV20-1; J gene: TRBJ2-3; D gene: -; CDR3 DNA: TGCAGTGCCCCGTATCCCAGCACAGATACGCAGTATTTT; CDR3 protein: CSAPYPSTDTQYF
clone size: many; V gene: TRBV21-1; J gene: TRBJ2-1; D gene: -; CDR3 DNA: TGTGCCAGCAGCAAAGGGTCGAGACAGGGTCAGAACAATGAGCAGTTCTTC; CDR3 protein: CASSKGSRQGQNNEQFF
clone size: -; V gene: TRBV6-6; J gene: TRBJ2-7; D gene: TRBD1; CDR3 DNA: TGTGCCAGCAGTTACGCGACAGGGCTCTACGAGCAGTACTTC; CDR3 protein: CASSYATGLYEQYF
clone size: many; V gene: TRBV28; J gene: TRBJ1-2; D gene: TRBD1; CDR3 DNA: TGTGCCAGCAGTTTGGACAGGGGAGTCTATGGCTACACCTTC; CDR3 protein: CASSLDRGVYGYTF
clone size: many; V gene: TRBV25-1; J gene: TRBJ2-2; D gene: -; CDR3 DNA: TGTGCCAGCAGTGATGAAGGGGTGCCCGGGGAGCTGTTTTTT; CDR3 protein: CASSDEGVPGELFF
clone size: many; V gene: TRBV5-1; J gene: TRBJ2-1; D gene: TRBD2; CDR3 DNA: TGCGCCAGCAGAACTAGCGGGGGCAGGGGTAATGAGCAGTTCTTC; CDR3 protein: CASRTSGGRGNEQFF
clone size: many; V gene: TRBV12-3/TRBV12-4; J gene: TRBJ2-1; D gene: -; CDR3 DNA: TGTGCCAGCAGTTTAAGGTGGGGCAATGAGCAGTTCTTC; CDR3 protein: CASSLRWGNEQFF
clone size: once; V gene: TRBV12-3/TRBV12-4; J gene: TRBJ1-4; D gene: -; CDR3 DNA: TGTGCCAGCAGTTTCACAGGGCGAACGGCTAATGAAAAACTGTTTTTT; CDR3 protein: CASSFTGRTANEKLFF
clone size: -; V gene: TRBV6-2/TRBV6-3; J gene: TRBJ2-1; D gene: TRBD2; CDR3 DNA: TGTGCCAGCAGTAACAGCGGGGGCTACAATGAGCAGTTCTTC; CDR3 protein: CASSNSGGYNEQFF
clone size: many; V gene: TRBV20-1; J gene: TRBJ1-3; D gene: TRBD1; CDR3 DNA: TGCAGTGCTTTCTCGACAGGGGAGGACACCATATATTTT; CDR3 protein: CSAFSTGEDTIYF
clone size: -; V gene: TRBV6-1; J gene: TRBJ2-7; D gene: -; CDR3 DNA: TGTGCCAGCAGTGCCCTAGAGGGACCGTCGACCTACGAGCAGTACTTC; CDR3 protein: CASSALEGPSTYEQYF
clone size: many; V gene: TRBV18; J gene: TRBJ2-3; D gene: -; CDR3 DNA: TGTGCCAGCTCCGGAACAGGGGGGGGCCTAACAGATACGCAGTATTTT; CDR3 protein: CASSGTGGGLTDTQYF
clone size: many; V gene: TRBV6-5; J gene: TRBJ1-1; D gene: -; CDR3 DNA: TGTGCCAGCAGTTACTCAGGCACAAGGCCTGAAGCTTTCTTT; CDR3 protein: CASSYSGTRPEAFF
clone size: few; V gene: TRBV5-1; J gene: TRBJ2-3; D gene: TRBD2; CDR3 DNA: TGCGCCAGCAGCGTGGAAGATAGCGGGAGGGCTATGACGCAGTATTTT; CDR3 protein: CASSVEDSGRAMTQYF
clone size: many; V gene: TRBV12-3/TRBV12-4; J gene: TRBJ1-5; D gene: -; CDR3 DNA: TGTGCCAGCAGACCCGATGCCCGTTGGGGGACCCCGGGGAATCAGCCCCAGCATTTT; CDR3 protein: CASRPDARWGTPGNQPQHF
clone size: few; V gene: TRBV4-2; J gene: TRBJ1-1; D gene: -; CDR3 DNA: TGTGCCAGCAGCCAAGACAGGGATAACACTGAAGCTTTCTTT; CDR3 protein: CASSQDRDNTEAFF
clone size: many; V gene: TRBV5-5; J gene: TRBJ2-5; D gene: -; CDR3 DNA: TGTGCCAGCAGCAGGGCACCAGATTCTCAAGAGACCCAGTACTTC; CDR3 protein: CASSRAPDSQETQYF
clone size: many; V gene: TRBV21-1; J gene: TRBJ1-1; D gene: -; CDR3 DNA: TGTGCCAGCAGCAAACGTTCCCCACGGCGAACTGAAGCTTTCTTT; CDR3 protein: CASSKRSPRRTEAFF
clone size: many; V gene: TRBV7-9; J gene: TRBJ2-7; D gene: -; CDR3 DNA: TGTGCCAGCAACTTGGGGAGAGGTTCCTACGAGCAATACTTC; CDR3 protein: CASNLGRGSYEQYF
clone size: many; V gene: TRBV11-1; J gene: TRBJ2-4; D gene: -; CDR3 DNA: TGTGCCAGCAGCTTAGGAGCCAAAAACATTCAGTACTTC; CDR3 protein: CASSLGAKNIQYF
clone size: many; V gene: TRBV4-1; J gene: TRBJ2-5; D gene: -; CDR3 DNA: TGCGCCAGCAGCCAAGAGGAGGGGGGAGGGGAGACCCAGTACTTC; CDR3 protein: CASSQEEGGGETQYF
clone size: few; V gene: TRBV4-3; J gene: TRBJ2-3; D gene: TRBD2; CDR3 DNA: TGCGCCAGCAGCCAAGATCCCCTAGCGGGGGAGGATACGCAGTATTTT; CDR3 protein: CASSQDPLAGEDTQYF
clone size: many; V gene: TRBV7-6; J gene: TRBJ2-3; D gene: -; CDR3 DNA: TGTGCCAGCAGCTATACGGACAGCACAGATACGCAGTATTTT; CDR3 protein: CASSYTDSTDTQYF
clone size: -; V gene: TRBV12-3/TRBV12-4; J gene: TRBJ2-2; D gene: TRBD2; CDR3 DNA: TGTGCCAGCAGTCCGAGGCGGGGGGCTCACACCGGGGAGCTGTTTTTT; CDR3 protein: CASSPRRGAHTGELFF
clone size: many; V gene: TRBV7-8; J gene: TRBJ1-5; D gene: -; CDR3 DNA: TGTGCCAGCAGCTTAGTCGGGCGGGATCAGCCCCAGCATTTT; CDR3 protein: CASSLVGRDQPQHF
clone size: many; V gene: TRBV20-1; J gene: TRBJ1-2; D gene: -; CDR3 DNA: TGCAGTGCTCGAGGGGCAGAGATAAATGGCTACACCTTC; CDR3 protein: CSARGAEINGYTF
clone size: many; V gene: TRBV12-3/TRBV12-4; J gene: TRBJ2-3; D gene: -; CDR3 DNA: TGTGCCAGCAGTTTTGATTTGACGCAGTATTTT; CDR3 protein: CASSFDLTQYF
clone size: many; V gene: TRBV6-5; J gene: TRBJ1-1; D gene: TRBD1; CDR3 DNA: TGTGCCAGCAGACGACAGGGTATGCTCACTGAAGCTTTCTTT; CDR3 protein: CASRRQGMLTEAFF
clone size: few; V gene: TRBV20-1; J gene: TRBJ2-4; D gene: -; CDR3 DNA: TGCAGTGCTAGAGATATTGGTGGATCCAAAAACATTCAGTACTTC; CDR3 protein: CSARDIGGSKNIQYF